This is a list of T cell receptor beta chains from one sample in a study of human T cells and chemical hapten exposure. TCRdb reprocessed the RACE reads with MiXCR, giving one entry per CDR3 protein. The sample lists 110,000 to 150,000 distinct CDR3 sequences; 10% to 15% were seen once. The input for sequencing was whole blood, taken in connection with sensitization to the hapten diphenylcyclopropenone (DPC). The source is a woman in her forties or fifties with alopecia areata. Some clones in this sample may be carry-over from other donors' samples. The CDR3 runs from the conserved cysteine through the conserved F or W. Fields, in order: J gene, clone size, V gene, D gene, CDR3 protein. The D gene is left open where the match is weak. Expanded clones are given a class, and other clones once, few, many or no size at all.

>TRBJ2-7|many|TRBV10-3|TRBD2
CAIRLGLAGSGSYEQYF
>TRBJ2-2|-|TRBV29-1|-
CSVAENTGELFF
>TRBJ2-1|many|TRBV6-2/TRBV6-3|TRBD1
CASSTYRDRVEQFF
>TRBJ2-5|many|TRBV5-4|-
CASSAGHQETQYF
>TRBJ2-2|few|TRBV7-2|-
CASSVGAGKNTGELFF
>TRBJ2-7|many|TRBV20-1|-
CSARDKSGPYEQYF
>TRBJ2-1|-|TRBV6-6|-
CSSGTPNYQFF
>TRBJ2-3|many|TRBV12-3/TRBV12-4|-
CASSLGSGSTDTQYF
>TRBJ1-2|many|TRBV6-6|-
CASNGGNYGYTF
>TRBJ2-5|few|TRBV10-2|TRBD2
CASSDLAGVQETQYF
>TRBJ1-1|many|TRBV12-3/TRBV12-4|-
CASSPSRVSEAFF
>TRBJ2-5|-|TRBV24-1|-
CATSLPDTQETQYF
>TRBJ2-1|few|TRBV30|-
CAWSGQGLGEQFF
>TRBJ2-7|-|TRBV5-6|-
CASSERQEEYF
>TRBJ1-5|once|TRBV28|TRBD1
CASTSGTGGRGQPQHF
>TRBJ2-3|few|TRBV28|-
CASSSAPASTDTQYF
>TRBJ1-1|many|TRBV27|TRBD1
CASRRTGGGNTEAFF
>TRBJ1-3|-|TRBV5-1|TRBD1
CASSSGQGIGNTIYF
>TRBJ1-5|many|TRBV20-1|-
CSARGPRGVQPQHF
>TRBJ2-3|many|TRBV6-6|-
CASREGADTQYF
>TRBJ2-3|few|TRBV2|TRBD1
CASIRQGARNTQYF
>TRBJ2-7|many|TRBV5-1|TRBD1
CASSRRGTGQSYEQYF
>TRBJ2-4|-|TRBV6-1|-
CASSESVAKNIQYF
>TRBJ2-1|-|TRBV4-2|TRBD2
CASSQEGLAGAEQFF
>TRBJ2-2|few|TRBV7-3|TRBD1
CASSTGTGNTGELFF
>TRBJ2-7|few|TRBV6-2/TRBV6-3|TRBD2
CASSFSSGRSNWYEQYF
>TRBJ2-1|-|TRBV12-3/TRBV12-4|-
CASSLRGTYNEQFF
>TRBJ2-7|-|TRBV29-1|-
CSVLVYRAPYEQYF
>TRBJ2-1|-|TRBV7-7|-
CASSLWGPNNEQFF
>TRBJ1-5|many|TRBV5-6|-
CASSPRDSSGPQHF
>TRBJ2-1|few|TRBV11-1|-
CASSPGSPSEGEQFF
>TRBJ2-3|-|TRBV24-1|-
CATSKQGGSLTDTQYF
>TRBJ2-1|-|TRBV29-1|-
CSVVGGEQFF
>TRBJ2-5|many|TRBV6-2/TRBV6-3|-
CASSDHGTFQETQYF
>TRBJ1-6|few|TRBV19|-
CASSGGVNVNSPLHF
>TRBJ1-5|-|TRBV11-2|-
CASSPAQHQPQHF
>TRBJ2-1|-|TRBV7-6|-
CASSPDITYNEQFF
>TRBJ2-5|-|TRBV18|TRBD1
CASSHGQGASETQYF
>TRBJ2-7|-|TRBV29-1|TRBD2
CSVGGDYREQYF
>TRBJ2-6|many|TRBV24-1|-
CATSDPSGTAGANVLTF
>TRBJ2-1|many|TRBV24-1|TRBD1
CATSDSGTGINEQFF
>TRBJ1-1|-|TRBV5-5|-
CASSLAAALYDTEAFF
>TRBJ2-5|few|TRBV27|-
CASSNRRETQYF
>TRBJ2-1|-|TRBV20-1|TRBD2
CSAYTSGSVNEQFF
>TRBJ1-5|-|TRBV12-3/TRBV12-4|-
CASSDRPDQPQHF
>TRBJ2-1|many|TRBV5-1|TRBD1
CASSLQTRDRVSNEQFF
>TRBJ1-4|few|TRBV5-4|-
CASSTADSAEKLFF
>TRBJ1-2|few|TRBV7-6|TRBD1
CASSLGPRQGALYGYTF
>TRBJ2-5|few|TRBV20-1|-
CSASRLPGVPGETQYF
>TRBJ2-1|-|TRBV27|-
CASRDRVSYNEQFF
>TRBJ2-2|-|TRBV7-8|-
CASSLEQGDTGELFF
>TRBJ2-3|-|TRBV7-3|-
CASSPRGLPDTQYF
>TRBJ2-1|many|TRBV4-2|-
CASSQVGIWDPDNEQFF
>TRBJ2-7|-|TRBV11-3|TRBD2
CASSSGTSGSYEQYF
>TRBJ2-3|few|TRBV5-1|-
CASRAQPSTDTQYF
>TRBJ1-6|-|TRBV19|TRBD1
CASDRRGTGSSPLHF
>TRBJ2-4|few|TRBV29-1|-
CSVSGGANIQYF